This T cell receptor beta chain was sequenced for a study of T cells expressing NK-cell markers. As for the study in general: Sequenced donors, eight in total, included seven who were HCMV-seropositive and one who was seronegative. Study-wide points: These clonotypes also led the CD3+CD56-NKG2C+ fraction in a handful of donors. NKG2C+ dominant clonotypes from several donors made up roughly 1.0-8% of CD8+ T cells.

The CDR3 covers 16 residues. As regards this clonotype: Its antigen remains unknown.

A 5'RACE template switching approach incorporating UMIs was used to make TCR beta cDNA. TCRdb re-called the 5' RACE reads; every CDR3 protein appears as one record, without DNA. The listing records more than 90,000 distinct CDR3 sequences. The chain combines TRBV12-3 or TRBV12-4 with TRBJ2-1; TCRdb outputs TRBD2, but without DNA this stays unchecked. The sequenced sample consisted of blood T cells: a sorted CD56 or NKG2C T cell subset, CD4+ or CD8+ T cells, or bulk PBMC T cells (not recorded which). The receptor comes from a woman aged 18 to 75 in good health. The chain's CDR3 is CAATTDGGISYNEQFF.